This T cell receptor beta chain was identified during a study of regulatory T cells in long-lasting Graves disease. Germline V gives CDR1 DFQATT, CDR2 SNEGSKA (reference sequence). V was clipped by 1 base and J by 6 bases; unmatched bases: 4. The CDR3 runs 13 residues. Time point: newly diagnosed GD, antithyroid drugs for less than 3 months. The TCR library used RNA extracted from PBMCs. Study-wide findings and caveats: Persistent Graves' disease cases displayed lower TCR diversity than newly diagnosed ones.

Investigators prepared the TCR beta libraries by applying iRepertoire HTBI primers and Arm-PCR of CDR3 regions. Each CDR3 protein is one row after TCRdb ran MiXCR on the multiplex PCR reads. The sample holds 420,000 or so distinct CDR3 sequences, about 15% seen once. As regards this clonotype: The antigen is unknown.

The data also belong to a second study, concerning T cells in Graves' hyperthyroidism and ophthalmopathy. That paper notes: Ophthalmopathy stood apart from stable hyperthyroidism in a 13 V-J model.

This rearrangement joins TRBV20-1 to TRBJ2-7; 9 bases line up with TRBD2. The sequence was collected from a young woman with Graves disease. This specimen was peripheral blood mononuclear cells (PBMCs), taken at new diagnosis, from a patient treated with antithyroid drugs. The CDR3 is CSARGTSEREQYF. As DNA, the CDR3 is TGCAGTGCTAGAGGGACTAGCGAGCGCGAGCAGTACTTC.